The 30 T cell receptor beta chains reported below all come from one sample, sequenced in a study of blood T cell repertoires in COVID-19. TCRdb keeps only in-frame clones here, not all; method: immunoSEQ multiplex PCR. The sample holds over 200,000 clones, about 89% seen once. Input material: peripheral blood. These receptors originate from a man aged 55 to 70 who had recovered from COVID-19.

The chain links TRBV7-9 to TRBJ1-1; D remains ambiguous. CDR3 size: 18 residues. V lost 5 bases to trimming and J lost 3 bases, with 25 bases between them. CDR1 and CDR2 from the germline V gene are SEHNR and FQNEAQ (reference sequence). CDR3 residues: CASSDGLLGGLRDTEAFF. DNA for the CDR3: TGTGCCAGCAGCGACGGCCTATTGGGTGGACTACGGGACACTGAAGCTTTCTTT.

The J gene is TRBJ2-3, the V gene TRBV27; D is possibly TRBD1 (8 bases). This CDR3 comprises 18 residues. The germline V and J ends were trimmed by 5 bases and 1 base, with 22 bases remaining between them. Germline loops: CDR1 MNHEY, CDR2 SMNVEV (reference sequence). This CDR3 reads CASSLILYRGRGTDTQYF. In nucleotides, the CDR3 is TGTGCCAGCAGTCTTATTCTCTACAGGGGGAGGGGCACAGATACGCAGTATTTT.

The gene calls are TRBV6-1 and TRBJ1-2; D perhaps matches TRBD1 (5 bases). The length of the CDR3 is 14 residues. CDR1 and CDR2 (germline): MNHNS, SASEGT. Between the trimmed V and J ends, which lost 0 bases and 4 bases, there was a span of 9 bases. This CDR3 reads CASSEASQGYGYTF. CDR3 DNA sequence: TGTGCCAGCAGTGAAGCGAGTCAGGGCTATGGCTACACCTTC.

This sequence joins TRBV19 and TRBJ1-1; D not certain. The germline V gene encodes CDR1 LNHDA and CDR2 SQIVND (reference sequence). The CDR3 sequence is 11 residues long. Trimming took 5 bases from V and 7 from J, leaving 8 bases between them. The CDR3 region has the DNA TGTGCCAGTAGTGAAATGCGTGAAGCTTTCTTT. As protein: CASSEMREAFF.

The CDR3 nucleotides are TGCGCCAGCAGCTTGCGAAGGGGCCAAGAGACCCAGTACTTC. It translates to CASSLRRGQETQYF. The chain has TRBV5-1 and TRBJ2-5; possible D gene TRBD1, 5 bases. V lost 1 base to trimming and J lost 1 base, with 8 bases between them. Germline CDR1 SGHRS, CDR2 YFSETQ. The CDR3 extends over 14 amino acids.

This sequence joins TRBV7-2 and TRBJ1-5; no firm D call. The CDR3 extends over 14 amino acids. V was pared by 8 bases and J by 2 bases, with 13 bases between. Germline assignment: CDR1 SGHTA and CDR2 FQGNSA. The DNA of the CDR3 is TGTGCCAGCGTACTCGAAACGGGCAATCAGCCCCAGCATTTT. This gives the protein CASVLETGNQPQHF.

The chain is built from TRBV28 and TRBJ2-6; no definite D call. V lost 4 bases, J lost 4 bases, and 17 bases lay in between. Germline V lookup: CDR1 MDHEN, CDR2 SYDVKM. The CDR3 runs to 17 residues. CDR3 nucleotide sequence: TGTGCCAGCAGTTCCACCTACACTAAACCCGGGGCCAACGTCCTGACTTTC. As protein: CASSSTYTKPGANVLTF.

V and J are TRBV7-9 and TRBJ2-5, with D hard to call. The germline V gene has CDR1 SEHNR and CDR2 FQNEAQ (reference sequence). This CDR3 is 12 amino acids long. Between the trimmed V and J ends, which lost 3 bases and 8 bases, there was a span of 10 bases. The CDR3 region has the DNA TGTGCCAGCAGCTTGTGGCTGGCCACCCAGTACTTC. It encodes CASSLWLATQYF.

The chain is built from TRBV9 and TRBJ1-6; tentative D call: TRBD1 (6 bases). Per germline, CDR1 SGDLS and CDR2 YYNGEE. Trimming cost V 3 bases and J 5 bases, with 21 bases left between them. This CDR3 has 18 amino acids. CDR3 DNA sequence: TGTGCCAGCAGCGAAAGGCCCCCTGGGACACTTAATAATTCACCCCTCCACTTT. Protein: CASSERPPGTLNNSPLHF.

V and J are TRBV2 and TRBJ1-5; D gene ambiguous. The CDR3 has 14 residues. The germline V and J ends were trimmed by 3 bases and 0 bases, with 6 bases remaining between them. Germline values: CDR1 SNHLY, CDR2 FYNNEI. CDR3 in DNA: TGTGCCAGCAGTGATGTCAGTAGCAATCAGCCCCAGCATTTT. This gives the protein CASSDVSSNQPQHF.

The chain is built from TRBV19 and TRBJ2-7; TRBD2 matches at 8 bases. CDR3 length: 14 amino acids. Germline V CDR1 and CDR2: LNHDA, SQIVND (reference sequence). The junction had 4 bases not matched to a gene; V was cut back by 4 bases and J by 2 bases. The CDR3 here is CASSRTSGPYEQYF. In nucleotides, the CDR3 is TGTGCCAGTAGTAGAACTAGCGGCCCCTACGAGCAGTACTTC. Filled out from reference TRBV19 and TRBJ2-7, the complete variable domain reads DGGITQSPKYLFRKEGQNVTLSCEQNLNHDAMYWYRQDPGQGLRLIYYSQIVNDFQKGDIAEGYSVSREKKESFPLTVTSAQKNPTAFYLCASSRTSGPYEQYFGPGTRLTVT.

The CDR3 nucleotides read TGCGCCAGCAGCCAAGGAGTCTCGAAAGCAACTAATGAAAAACTGTTTTTT. Protein product: CASSQGVSKATNEKLFF. The chain employs TRBV4-1 and TRBJ1-4; D unresolved. CDR1 MGHRA and CDR2 YSYEKL come from the germline V gene. The V and J ends lost 1 base and 0 bases respectively, with 12 bases between them. The CDR3 sequence is 17 residues long.

The chain recombines TRBV18 with TRBJ1-1; no clear D. Trimming left V 3 bases short and J 5 bases short, with 10 bases between. The V gene's germline CDR1 is KGHSH and CDR2 LQKENI. The CDR3 has 13 amino acids. CDR3: CASSPEAKTEAFF. CDR3 bases: TGTGCCAGCTCACCTGAGGCTAAAACTGAAGCTTTCTTT.

J is TRBJ2-2 and V is TRBV3-1 (or the pseudogene TRBV3-2); D is unresolved. V dropped 0 bases and J dropped 6 bases, with 14 bases sitting between them. CDR3 size: 16 residues. Per the germline V gene, CDR1 is LGHDT and CDR2 is YNNKEL (reference sequence). The DNA of the CDR3 is TGTGCCAGCAGCCAAGATCGCCAGACTGGCGCCGGGGAGCTGTTTTTT. Translating gives CASSQDRQTGAGELFF.

The CDR3 loop reads CASSSQLLAGANTGELFF. Here the CDR3 DNA reads TGTGCCAGCAGCTCCCAGCTCCTAGCGGGGGCGAACACCGGGGAGCTGTTTTTT. This sequence joins TRBV7-3 and TRBJ2-2; 10 nucleotides agree with TRBD2. V lost 4 bases, J lost 0 bases, and 8 bases stayed unmatched. This CDR3 spans 18 amino acids. Germline-derived CDR1 and CDR2 are SGHTA and FQGTGA. Full variable domain (outside the CDR3, taken from reference TRBV7-3 and TRBJ2-2): GAGVSQTPSNKVTEKGKYVELRCDPISGHTALYWYRQSLGQGPEFLIYFQGTGAADDSGLPNDRFFAVRPEGSVSTLKIQRTERGDSAVYLCASSSQLLAGANTGELFFGEGSRLTVL.

The chain joins TRBV2 to TRBJ2-7; the match to TRBD1 covers 9 bases. Germline V gene lookup returns CDR1 SNHLY and CDR2 FYNNEI. The V and J ends lost 6 bases and 3 bases, in that order; junction bases with no gene match: 9. The CDR3 is made up of 15 amino acids. The CDR3 sequence is CASSSEGTGNYEQYF. As DNA, the CDR3 is TGTGCCAGCAGCTCCGAAGGGACAGGGAACTACGAGCAGTACTTC.

This chain joins TRBV12-5 and TRBJ2-2; weak D call: TRBD1 (6 bases). V was trimmed by 3 bases and J by 7 bases, leaving 12 bases between them. Germline V gene sequence: CDR1 LGHNT, CDR2 FRNRAP. CDR3 length: 14 amino acids. The DNA for the CDR3 is TGTGCTAGTGGTTTATCAGGGGTTAACGGGGAGCTGTTTTTT. Protein sequence: CASGLSGVNGELFF.

The J gene is TRBJ2-3, the V gene TRBV29-1; the match to TRBD2 covers 7 bases. This CDR3 has 12 residues. Trimming cost V 4 bases and J 4 bases; bases outside gene matches: 2. Per germline, CDR1 SQVTM and CDR2 ANQGSEA. The CDR3 reads CSVGGSSDTQYF. The CDR3 bases are TGCAGCGTTGGCGGGAGTTCAGATACGCAGTATTTT.

This rearrangement joins TRBV7-9 to TRBJ1-3; unclear D gene. This CDR3 is 15 amino acids long. V was clipped by 2 bases and J by 0 bases, with 8 bases between them. The germline V gene encodes CDR1 SEHNR and CDR2 FQNEAQ (reference sequence). CDR3 DNA: TGTGCCAGCAGCTTATTCGCGTTCTCTGGAAACACCATATATTTT. Encoded protein: CASSLFAFSGNTIYF.

This chain links TRBV6-5 with TRBJ1-1; D remains unclear. Germline lookup yields CDR1 MNHEY and CDR2 SVGAGI. This CDR3 is 11 amino acids long. V lost 8 bases and J 0 bases, leaving 4 bases between the germline ends. CDR3: CASLLNTEAFF. As DNA, the CDR3 is TGTGCCAGCCTCTTGAACACTGAAGCTTTCTTT.

The chain uses TRBV18 and TRBJ2-5; D is perhaps TRBD1 (6 bases). V was trimmed by 4 bases and J by 2 bases, leaving 11 bases between them. The CDR3 contains 14 residues. The germline gives CDR1 KGHSH, CDR2 LQKENI. The CDR3 DNA reads as TGTGCCAGCTCACTTGACAGGATTCAAGAGACCCAGTACTTC. This encodes CASSLDRIQETQYF.

The chain couples TRBV4-2 to TRBJ1-4; 8 positions match TRBD1. This CDR3 is built from 18 residues. Germline V gives CDR1 LGHNA, CDR2 YNFKEQ. V shed 0 bases and J 3 bases; nucleotides not matched to a gene: 9. In nucleotides, the CDR3 is TGTGCCAGCAGCCAAGATTATGGGACAGGCGGTCCTAATGAAAAACTGTTTTTT. It encodes CASSQDYGTGGPNEKLFF.

The V call is TRBV5-1, the J call TRBJ2-1, with D unresolved. CDR1 is SGHRS and CDR2 is YFSETQ in the germline V gene. The CDR3 runs 15 residues. Trimming took off 0 bases at V and 6 bases at J, with 13 bases between the two ends. The CDR3 region is CASSLASRAGNEQFF. The CDR3 DNA reads as TGCGCCAGCAGCTTGGCCTCGCGCGCCGGCAATGAGCAGTTCTTC.

The J gene is TRBJ1-5, the V gene TRBV19, with a weak D call TRBD1 (5 bases). Trimming took 10 bases from V and 0 from J, leaving 19 bases between them. CDR3 size: 16 residues. CDR1 LNHDA and CDR2 SQIVND come from the germline V gene (reference sequence). In nucleotides, the CDR3 is TGTGCCACCATTCGGGCAGGGCAAAGTAGCAATCAGCCCCAGCATTTT. As protein: CATIRAGQSSNQPQHF.

The chain links TRBV19 to TRBJ2-5; the D gene is possibly TRBD1 (5 bases). This CDR3 is built from 16 residues. The germline V and J ends were trimmed by 4 bases and 3 bases, with 18 bases remaining between them. Germline CDR1 and CDR2: LNHDA and SQIVND (reference sequence). CDR3 in amino acids: CASSTWAPGSEETQYF. The CDR3 DNA follows: TGTGCCAGTAGTACCTGGGCGCCAGGGTCGGAAGAGACCCAGTACTTC.

This rearrangement joins TRBV19 to TRBJ1-1, with 10 bases fitting TRBD1. The CDR3 totals 16 residues. The V gene end was trimmed by 5 bases and the J gene end by 0 bases; junction bases not matched to a gene: 6. Germline CDR1 reads LNHDA; CDR2 reads SQIVND (reference sequence). CDR3: CASSWTGGAMNTEAFF. The CDR3 DNA reads as TGTGCCAGTAGTTGGACAGGGGGAGCCATGAACACTGAAGCTTTCTTT.

This clone appeared a single time. The genes are TRBV7-9 and TRBJ2-1; possibly TRBD2 for D (6 bases). Germline CDR1 and CDR2: SEHNR and FQNEAQ (reference sequence). V lost 4 bases and J 5 bases, leaving 9 bases between the germline ends. The CDR3 totals 13 residues. The DNA of the CDR3 is TGTGCCAGCAGCTCGGGACTCAACAATGAGCAGTTCTTC. It specifies CASSSGLNNEQFF.

V gene TRBV30 combines with J gene TRBJ1-6; 8 positions match TRBD1. The length of the CDR3 is 14 residues. Germline values: CDR1 GTSNPN, CDR2 SVGIG (reference sequence). With V trimmed by 4 bases and J by 7 bases, 6 bases remained unmatched. CDR3 loop: CAWNDWTGNSPLHF. The CDR3 DNA reads as TGTGCCTGGAACGACTGGACAGGGAATTCACCCCTCCACTTT.

The CDR3 sequence: CASSPAQGAEGELFF. CDR3 nucleotides: TGCGCCAGCAGCCCGGCTCAGGGGGCAGAGGGGGAGCTGTTTTTT. The gene calls are TRBV5-1 and TRBJ2-2; 8 positions agree with TRBD1. The V and J ends lost 4 bases and 8 bases, in that order; junction bases with no gene match: 10. The CDR3 is 15 residues long. Germline loops: CDR1 SGHRS, CDR2 YFSETQ.

This chain links TRBV11-2 with TRBJ2-7; 8 nucleotides match TRBD1. CDR3 length equals 15 residues. Germline V gene data show CDR1 as SGHAT and CDR2 as FQNNGV. After removal of 4 bases from V and 2 bases from J, the junction contained 7 bases not matched to a gene. DNA for the CDR3: TGTGCCAGCAGCTCCTGGACAGGGCCCACCTACGAGCAGTACTTC. Amino acids: CASSSWTGPTYEQYF. The complete variable domain, with remaining parts taken from reference TRBV11-2 and TRBJ2-7, reads EAGVAQSPRYKIIEKRQSVAFWCNPISGHATLYWYQQILGQGPKLLIQFQNNGVVDDSQLPKDRFSAERLKGVDSTLKIQPAKLEDSAVYLCASSSWTGPTYEQYFGPGTRLTVT.